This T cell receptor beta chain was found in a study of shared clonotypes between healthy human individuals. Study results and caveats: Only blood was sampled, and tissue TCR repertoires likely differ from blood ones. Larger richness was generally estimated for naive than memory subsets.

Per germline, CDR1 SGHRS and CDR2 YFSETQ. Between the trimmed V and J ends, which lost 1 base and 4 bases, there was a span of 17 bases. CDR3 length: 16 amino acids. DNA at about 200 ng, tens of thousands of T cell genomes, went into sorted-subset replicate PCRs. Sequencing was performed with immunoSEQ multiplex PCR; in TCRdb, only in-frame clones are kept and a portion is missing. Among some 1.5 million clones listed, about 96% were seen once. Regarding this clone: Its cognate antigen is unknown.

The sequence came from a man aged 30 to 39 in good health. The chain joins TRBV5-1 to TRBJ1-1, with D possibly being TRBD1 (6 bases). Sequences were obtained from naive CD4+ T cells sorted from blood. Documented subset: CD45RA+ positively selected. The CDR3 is CASSLSGVEGGTEAFF. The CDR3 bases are TGCGCCAGCAGCTTGTCAGGGGTGGAAGGAGGCACTGAAGCTTTCTTT.